These T cell receptor beta chains were read from a single sample in a study of blood T cell repertoires in COVID-19. This table comes from immunoSEQ multiplex PCR, and its TCRdb copy is limited to in-frame clones, with some not included. The sample contains about 260,000 clones, around four fifths of which appear only once. The sequencing input was PBMCs or T cells enriched from blood (not recorded which). These receptors were obtained from a man aged 25 to 45 with acute COVID-19. Each CDR3 is given with its conserved first and last residue. The D gene is left open where the match is weak. Size is omitted from some rows. Given values are once, few, many or a class for expanded clones.

j_call | clone_size | d_call | cdr3_length | v_call | cdr3_nt | cdr3_aa
TRBJ2-3 | once | NA | 15 | TRBV4-1 | TGCGCCAGCAGCCTACTGACGGAGGGGCCAGATACGCAGTATTTT | CASSLLTEGPDTQYF
TRBJ2-6 | NA | NA | 16 | TRBV5-1 | TGCGCCAGCAAGGATGTAAGGGGCTCTGGGGCCAACGTCCTGACTTTC | CASKDVRGSGANVLTF
TRBJ2-5 | NA | NA | 14 | TRBV23-1 | TGCGCCAGCAGTCACCGGGCAGGGCAAGAGACCCAGTACTTC | CASSHRAGQETQYF
TRBJ2-6 | many | NA | 16 | TRBV6-4 | TGTGCCAGCAGTGAGCAGGGGACCTCTGGGGCCAACGTCCTGACTTTC | CASSEQGTSGANVLTF
TRBJ1-2 | NA | NA | 13 | TRBV3-1/TRBV3-2 | TGTGCCAGCAGCCACAGGGGTGACTATGGCTACACCTTC | CASSHRGDYGYTF
TRBJ2-1 | once | NA | 16 | TRBV7-3 | TGTGCCAGCAGCTTATATCAGGCGAACCTACAGAATGAGCAGTTCTTC | CASSLYQANLQNEQFF
TRBJ1-4 | NA | TRBD1 | 15 | TRBV19 | TGTGCCAGCCAGACCAGGGGGTTTAACGGTGAAAAACTGTTTTTT | CASQTRGFNGEKLFF
TRBJ1-4 | NA | TRBD1 | 15 | TRBV6-1 | TGTGCCAGCTGCTATAAGGGACAGCAAAATGAAAAACTGTTTTTT | CASCYKGQQNEKLFF
TRBJ2-2 | NA | NA | 16 | TRBV18 | TGTGCCAGCCCTGTTGGGCTCGCCGATTACACCGGGGAGCTGTTTTTT | CASPVGLADYTGELFF
TRBJ2-3 | NA | TRBD1 | 14 | TRBV7-2 | TGTGCCAGCGGGGGACAGGGAAAGGCAGATACGCAGTATTTT | CASGGQGKADTQYF
TRBJ1-1 | NA | NA | 14 | TRBV7-2 | TGTGCCAGCAGCTCCCGGGTCTCGAACACTGAAGCTTTCTTT | CASSSRVSNTEAFF
TRBJ2-2 | NA | TRBD1 | 13 | TRBV30 | TGTGCCTGGAGCTGGACAGGGGTCGGGGAGCTGTTTTTT | CAWSWTGVGELFF
TRBJ1-2 | NA | TRBD1 | 15 | TRBV19 | TGTGCCAGTAGGACCCCGGGGACAGGGGCCTATGGCTACACCTTC | CASRTPGTGAYGYTF
TRBJ1-5 | NA | NA | 14 | TRBV11-2 | TGTGCCAGCAGCTCGACTCTAAGCAATCAGCCCCAGCATTTT | CASSSTLSNQPQHF
TRBJ1-4 | NA | NA | 18 | TRBV18 | TGTGCCAGCTCACCAGAGGGAGGCCACAGTACGGGGAATGAAAAACTGTTTTTT | CASSPEGGHSTGNEKLFF
TRBJ2-1 | NA | NA | 15 | TRBV5-5 | TGTGCCAGCAGCTTTTTCCTAGCGCAGGAGCTAGAGCAGTTCTTC | CASSFFLAQELEQFF
TRBJ2-6 | NA | TRBD1 | 16 | TRBV7-6 | TGTGCCAGCAGCCGCGACCGGGACAGGGGATCCAACGTCCTGACTTTC | CASSRDRDRGSNVLTF
TRBJ1-2 | NA | NA | 15 | TRBV18 | TGTGCCAGCTCACCAGGGACTAACTTTAGGGATGGCTACACCTTC | CASSPGTNFRDGYTF
TRBJ1-2 | NA | TRBD1 | 13 | TRBV3-1/TRBV3-2 | TGTGCCAGCAGTCGACAGGGCAACTATGGCTACACCTTC | CASSRQGNYGYTF
TRBJ1-4 | few | TRBD1 | 14 | TRBV27 | TGTGCCAGCAAACAGGGGGTAGGGTCTGAAAAACTGTTTTTT | CASKQGVGSEKLFF
TRBJ1-6 | NA | NA | 14 | TRBV9 | TGTGCCAGCAGCGTAGACAGGGATAATTCACCCCTCCACTTT | CASSVDRDNSPLHF
TRBJ1-5 | once | TRBD1 | 13 | TRBV18 | TGTGCCAGCTCGGGAGACAGGGTACAGCCCCAGCATTTT | CASSGDRVQPQHF
TRBJ2-5 | NA | TRBD1 | 16 | TRBV5-4 | TGTGCCAGCAGCCCAATACCGGGACAGACTACAGAGACCCAGTACTTC | CASSPIPGQTTETQYF
TRBJ1-1 | NA | NA | 14 | TRBV19 | TGTGCCAGTAGTATGGGTTTTAGGGAGGATGAAGCTTTCTTT | CASSMGFREDEAFF
TRBJ2-5 | NA | TRBD1 | 16 | TRBV5-1 | TGTGCCAGCAGCTCCCATTTAACAGGGGTTGAAGAGACCCAGTACTTC | CASSSHLTGVEETQYF
TRBJ2-3 | once | TRBD2 | 16 | TRBV5-1 | TGCGCCAGCAGCTTGAGAGGACTAGCAGGAACAGATACGCAGTATTTT | CASSLRGLAGTDTQYF
TRBJ1-4 | NA | TRBD1 | 17 | TRBV18 | TGTGCCAGCTCACCACGCAGGGGGCAGTTGTCTAATGAAAAACTGTTTTTT | CASSPRRGQLSNEKLFF
TRBJ1-1 | NA | NA | 13 | TRBV6-1 | TGTGCCAGCAGTGAAACCGAGCAGGGCGAAGCTTTCTTT | CASSETEQGEAFF